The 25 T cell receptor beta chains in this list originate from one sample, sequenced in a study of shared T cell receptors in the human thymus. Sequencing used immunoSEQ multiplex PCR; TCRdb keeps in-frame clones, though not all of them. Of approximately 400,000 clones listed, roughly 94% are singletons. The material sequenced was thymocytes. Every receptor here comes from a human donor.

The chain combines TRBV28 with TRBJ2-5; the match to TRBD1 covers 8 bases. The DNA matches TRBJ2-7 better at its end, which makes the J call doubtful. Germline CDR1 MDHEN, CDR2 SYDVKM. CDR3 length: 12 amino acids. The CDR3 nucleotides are TGTGCCAGCATTGGACAGGGATACGAGCAGTACTTC. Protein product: CASIGQGYEQYF.

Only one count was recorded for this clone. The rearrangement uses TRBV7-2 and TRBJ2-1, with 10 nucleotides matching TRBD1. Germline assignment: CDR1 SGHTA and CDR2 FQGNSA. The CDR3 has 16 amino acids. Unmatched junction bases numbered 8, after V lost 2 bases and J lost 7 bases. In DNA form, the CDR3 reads TGTGCCAGCAGCTTACCTCGACAGGGGGCTCATAATGAGCAGTTCTTC. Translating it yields CASSLPRQGAHNEQFF. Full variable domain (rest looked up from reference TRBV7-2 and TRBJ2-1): GAGVSQSPSNKVTEKGKDVELRCDPISGHTALYWYRQSLGQGLEFLIYFQGNSAPDKSGLPSDRFSAERTGGSVSTLTIQRTQQEDSAVYLCASSLPRQGAHNEQFFGPGTRLTVL.

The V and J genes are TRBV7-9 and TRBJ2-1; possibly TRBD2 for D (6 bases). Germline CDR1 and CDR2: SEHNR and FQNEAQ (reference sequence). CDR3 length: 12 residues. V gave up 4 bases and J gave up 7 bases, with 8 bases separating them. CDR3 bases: TGTGCCAGCAGCTCGGGACTTAATGAGCAGTTCTTC. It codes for CASSSGLNEQFF.

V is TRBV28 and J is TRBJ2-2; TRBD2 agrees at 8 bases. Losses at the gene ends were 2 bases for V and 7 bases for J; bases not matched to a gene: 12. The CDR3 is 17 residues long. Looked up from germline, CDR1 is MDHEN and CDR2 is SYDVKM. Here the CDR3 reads CASSLSSGGRLSGELFF. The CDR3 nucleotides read TGTGCCAGCAGTTTAAGTTCGGGCGGGAGGTTAAGCGGGGAGCTGTTTTTT.

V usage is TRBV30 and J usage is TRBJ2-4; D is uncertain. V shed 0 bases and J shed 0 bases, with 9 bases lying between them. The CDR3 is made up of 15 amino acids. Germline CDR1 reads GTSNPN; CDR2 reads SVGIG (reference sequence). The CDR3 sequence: CAWSVRTLAKNIQYF. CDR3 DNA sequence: TGTGCCTGGAGTGTCCGCACCTTAGCCAAAAACATTCAGTACTTC.

CDR3 sequence reads: CASSEGGGGRTGHSPLHF. The DNA of the CDR3 is TGTGCCAGCAGTGAAGGGGGTGGCGGTCGAACAGGGCATTCACCCCTCCACTTT. This rearrangement joins TRBV6-4 to TRBJ1-6; a possible D gene is TRBD1 (6 bases). Germline V lookup: CDR1 MRHNA, CDR2 SNTAGT. V was trimmed by 3 bases and J by 8 bases, leaving 23 bases between them. This CDR3 is 18 amino acids long.

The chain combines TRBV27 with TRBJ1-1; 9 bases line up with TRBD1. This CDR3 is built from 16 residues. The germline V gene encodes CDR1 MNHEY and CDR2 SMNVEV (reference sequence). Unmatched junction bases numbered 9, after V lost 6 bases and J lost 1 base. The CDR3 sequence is CASRRGTGITNTEAFF. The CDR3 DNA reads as TGTGCCAGCAGGAGAGGGACAGGGATAACGAACACTGAAGCTTTCTTT.

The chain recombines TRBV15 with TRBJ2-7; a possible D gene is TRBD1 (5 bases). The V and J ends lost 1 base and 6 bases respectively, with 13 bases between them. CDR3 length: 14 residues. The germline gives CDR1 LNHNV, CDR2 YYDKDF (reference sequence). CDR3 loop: CATSRGPGRGEQYF. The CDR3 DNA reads TGTGCCACCAGCAGAGGCCCCGGAAGGGGCGAGCAGTACTTC.

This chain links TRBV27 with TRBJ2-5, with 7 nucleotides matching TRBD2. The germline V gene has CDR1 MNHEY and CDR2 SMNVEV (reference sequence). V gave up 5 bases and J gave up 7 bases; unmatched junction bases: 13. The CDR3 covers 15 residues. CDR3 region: CASSISRDQRGTQYF. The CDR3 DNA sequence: TGTGCCAGCAGTATCAGCCGGGACCAGCGGGGGACCCAGTACTTC.

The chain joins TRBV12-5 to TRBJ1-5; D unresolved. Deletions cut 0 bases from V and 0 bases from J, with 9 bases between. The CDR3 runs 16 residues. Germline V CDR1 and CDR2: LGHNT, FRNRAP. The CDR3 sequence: CASGLVRYYSNQPQHF. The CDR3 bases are TGTGCTAGTGGTTTGGTTCGATATTATAGCAATCAGCCCCAGCATTTT.

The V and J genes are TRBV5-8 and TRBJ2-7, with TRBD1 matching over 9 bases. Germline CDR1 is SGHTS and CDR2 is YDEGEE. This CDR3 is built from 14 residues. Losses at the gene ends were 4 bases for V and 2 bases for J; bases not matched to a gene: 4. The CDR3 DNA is TGTGCCAGCAGCCCCCGGGACAGGGCCTACGAGCAGTACTTC. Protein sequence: CASSPRDRAYEQYF. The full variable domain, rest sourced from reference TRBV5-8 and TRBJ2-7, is EAGVTQSPTHLIKTRGQQATLRCSPISGHTSVYWYQQALGLGLQFLLWYDEGEERNRGNFPPRFSGRQFPNYSSELNVNALELEDSALYLCASSPRDRAYEQYFGPGTRLTVT.

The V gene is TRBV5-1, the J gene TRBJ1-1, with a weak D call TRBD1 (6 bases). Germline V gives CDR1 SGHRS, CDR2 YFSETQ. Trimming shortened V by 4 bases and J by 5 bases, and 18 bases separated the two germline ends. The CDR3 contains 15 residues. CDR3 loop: CASSPQGGGDTEAFF. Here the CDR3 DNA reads TGCGCCAGCAGCCCACAGGGAGGGGGGGATACTGAAGCTTTCTTT.

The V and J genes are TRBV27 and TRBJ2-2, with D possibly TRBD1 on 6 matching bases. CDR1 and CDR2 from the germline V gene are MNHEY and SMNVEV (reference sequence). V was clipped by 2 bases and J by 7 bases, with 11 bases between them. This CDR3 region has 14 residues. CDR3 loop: CASSLKQGLGELFF. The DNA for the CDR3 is TGTGCCAGCAGTTTAAAACAGGGCCTCGGGGAGCTGTTTTTT.

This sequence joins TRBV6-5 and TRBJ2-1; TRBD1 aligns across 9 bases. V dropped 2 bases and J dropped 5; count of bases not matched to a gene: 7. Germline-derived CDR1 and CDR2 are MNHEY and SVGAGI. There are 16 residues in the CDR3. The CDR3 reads CASSYVGTGPNNEQFF. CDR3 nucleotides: TGTGCCAGCAGTTACGTTGGGACAGGGCCCAACAATGAGCAGTTCTTC.

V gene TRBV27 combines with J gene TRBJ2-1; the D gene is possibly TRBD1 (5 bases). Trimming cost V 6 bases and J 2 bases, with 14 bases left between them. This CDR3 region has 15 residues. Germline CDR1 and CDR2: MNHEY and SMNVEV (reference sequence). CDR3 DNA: TGTGCCAGCAGCCGTCAGGGCCGAGCCTACAATGAGCAGTTCTTC. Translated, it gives CASSRQGRAYNEQFF.

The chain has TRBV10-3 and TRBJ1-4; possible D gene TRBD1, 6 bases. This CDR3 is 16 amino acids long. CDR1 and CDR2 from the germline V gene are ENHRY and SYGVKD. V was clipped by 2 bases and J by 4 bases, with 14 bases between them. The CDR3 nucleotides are TGTGCCATCAGTGAGATACCCGACAGGTTTAATGAAAAACTGTTTTTT. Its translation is CAISEIPDRFNEKLFF.

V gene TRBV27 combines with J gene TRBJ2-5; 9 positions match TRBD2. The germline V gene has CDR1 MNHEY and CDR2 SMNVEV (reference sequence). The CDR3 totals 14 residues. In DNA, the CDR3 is TGTGCTACCTCCCGGACTAGCGACGGAGAGACCCAGTACTTC. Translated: CATSRTSDGETQYF.

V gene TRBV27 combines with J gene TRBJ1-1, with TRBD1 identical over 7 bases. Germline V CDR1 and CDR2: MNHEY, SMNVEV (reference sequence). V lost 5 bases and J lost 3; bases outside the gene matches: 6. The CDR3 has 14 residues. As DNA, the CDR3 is TGTGCCAGCAGTCCCAGGGGGGCATACACTGAAGCTTTCTTT. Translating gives CASSPRGAYTEAFF.

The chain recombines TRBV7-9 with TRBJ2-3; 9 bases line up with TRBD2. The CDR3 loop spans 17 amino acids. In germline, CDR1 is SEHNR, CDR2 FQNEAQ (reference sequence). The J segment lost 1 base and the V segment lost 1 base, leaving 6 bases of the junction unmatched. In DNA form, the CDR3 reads TGTGCCAGCAGCTTAGGGTGCGGGAGGGCGGGCACAGATACGCAGTATTTT. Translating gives CASSLGCGRAGTDTQYF.

The CDR3 bases are TGTGCCAGCAGCTTAGAGACAGGGTCGGAGTTCTTC. It is translated as CASSLETGSEFF. This chain links TRBV11-1 with TRBJ2-1, with 7 bases lining up with TRBD1. Germline loops: CDR1 SGHAT, CDR2 FQDESV (reference sequence). The CDR3 sequence is 12 residues long. V lost 1 base to trimming and J lost 14 bases; unmatched junction nucleotides: 5. Full variable domain (missing parts from reference TRBV11-1 and TRBJ2-1): EAEVAQSPRYKITEKSQAVAFWCDPISGHATLYWYRQILGQGPELLVQFQDESVVDDSQLPKDRFSAERLKGVDSTLKIQPAELGDSAMYLCASSLETGSEFFGPGTRLTVL.

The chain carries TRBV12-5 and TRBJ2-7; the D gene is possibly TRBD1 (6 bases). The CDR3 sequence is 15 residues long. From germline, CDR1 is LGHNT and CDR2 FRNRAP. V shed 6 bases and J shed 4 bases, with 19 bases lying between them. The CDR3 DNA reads TGTGCTAGTGGCCCTAGAGGGGACATCAAGTACGAGCAGTACTTC. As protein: CASGPRGDIKYEQYF.

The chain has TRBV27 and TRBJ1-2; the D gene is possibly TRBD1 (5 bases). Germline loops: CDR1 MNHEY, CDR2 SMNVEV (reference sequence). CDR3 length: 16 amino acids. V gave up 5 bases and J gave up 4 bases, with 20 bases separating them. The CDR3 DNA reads TGTGCCAGCAGTCCCCTGGGACCTCCGCAGGTCTATGGCTACACCTTC. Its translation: CASSPLGPPQVYGYTF.

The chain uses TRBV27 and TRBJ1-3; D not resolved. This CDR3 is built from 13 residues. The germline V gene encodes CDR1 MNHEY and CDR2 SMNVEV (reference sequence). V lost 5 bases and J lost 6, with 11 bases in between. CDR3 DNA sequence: TGTGCCAGCAGTACAGTTCTGGCAAACACCATATATTTT. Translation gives CASSTVLANTIYF.

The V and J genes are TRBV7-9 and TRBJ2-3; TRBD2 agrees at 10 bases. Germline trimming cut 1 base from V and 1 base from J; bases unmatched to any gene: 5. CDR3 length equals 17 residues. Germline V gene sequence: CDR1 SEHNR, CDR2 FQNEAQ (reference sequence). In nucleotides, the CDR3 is TGTGCCAGCAGCTTAGTTCGGAGCGGGAGGGGCACAGATACGCAGTATTTT. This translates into CASSLVRSGRGTDTQYF.

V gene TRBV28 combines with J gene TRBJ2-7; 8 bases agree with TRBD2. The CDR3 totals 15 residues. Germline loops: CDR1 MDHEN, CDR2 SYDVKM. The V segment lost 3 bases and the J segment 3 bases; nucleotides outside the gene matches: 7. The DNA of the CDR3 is TGTGCCAGCAGTTTGATCCAGCGGGAGAACTACGAGCAGTACTTC. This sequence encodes CASSLIQRENYEQYF.